Listed below are T cell receptor beta chains from one sample, sequenced in a study of cytomegalovirus exposure and HLA in healthy donors. Data came from immunoSEQ multiplex PCR; TCRdb stores just in-frame clones and leaves some out. The sample lists approximately 61,000 clones; around 64% were seen once. The source material was PBMCs. The receptor set was obtained from a woman aged 45-65 years in good health and CMV-seronegative. CDR3s include the opening cysteine and the closing phenylalanine or tryptophan. The D gene is left open where the match is weak. Size values are once, few and many counts, or a class for expanded clones, and some rows have none.

>TRBV7-2|16|TRBD2|TRBJ2-7|-
TGTGCCAGCAGCTTATCTCTAGCGGGGAATGCCTACGAGCAGTACTTC
CASSLSLAGNAYEQYF
>TRBV6-5|13|-|TRBJ1-4|-
TGTGCCAGCAGTTACTCGAGTAAGGAAAAACTGTTTTTT
CASSYSSKEKLFF
>TRBV7-9|11|-|TRBJ1-1|few
TGTGCCAGCAGCTTAGCCACAGGAGCTTTCTTT
CASSLATGAFF
>TRBV7-2|15|TRBD1|TRBJ1-2|-
TGTGCCAGCAGCTTAAGAAGCGGGACAGGGGATGGCTACACCTTC
CASSLRSGTGDGYTF
>TRBV7-3|12|-|TRBJ2-1|few
TGTGCCAGCAGCTCGACTAACAATGAGCAGTTCTTC
CASSSTNNEQFF
>TRBV9|14|-|TRBJ1-5|-
TGTGCCAGCAGCGTAGTACCCGGGGAACAGCCCCAGCATTTT
CASSVVPGEQPQHF
>TRBV23-1|15|-|TRBJ1-5|-
TGCGCCAGCAGTCAAGGCGGCTATAGCAATCAGCCCCAGCATTTT
CASSQGGYSNQPQHF
>TRBV11-3|15|TRBD1|TRBJ2-2|-
TGTGCCAGCAGCCCTAGGACAGGCATAACCGGGGAGCTGTTTTTT
CASSPRTGITGELFF
>TRBV18|15|-|TRBJ1-4|few
TGTGCCAGCTCACCACTCGCGGGCGAAGATGAAAAACTGTTTTTT
CASSPLAGEDEKLFF
>TRBV28|15|-|TRBJ1-5|few
TGTGCCAGCAGCTCCAGAGGGTTTAGCAATCAGCCCCAGCATTTT
CASSSRGFSNQPQHF
>TRBV28|16|TRBD1|TRBJ1-1|-
TGTGCCAGCAGTCCTCCCAGACAGGGGCTGAACACTGAAGCTTTCTTT
CASSPPRQGLNTEAFF
>TRBV30|13|-|TRBJ2-7|-
TGTGCCTGGAGTGCGGGGACTGCCTACGAGCAGTACTTC
CAWSAGTAYEQYF
>TRBV5-6|15|-|TRBJ1-1|-
TGTGCCAGCAGGGATTACGGGGGATCGGGCACTGAAGCTTTCTTT
CASRDYGGSGTEAFF
>TRBV28|14|TRBD1|TRBJ1-2|-
TGTGCCAGCAGTTCTCGACAGGGTATCTATGGCTACACCTTC
CASSSRQGIYGYTF
>TRBV4-2|16|TRBD1|TRBJ1-5|-
TGTGCCAGCAGCCAAGAACCGGGACAGATAAATCAGCCCCAGCATTTT
CASSQEPGQINQPQHF
>TRBV5-4|15|TRBD1|TRBJ2-3|-
TGTGCCAGCAGCGAACGACAGGGATCCACAGATACGCAGTATTTT
CASSERQGSTDTQYF
>TRBV9|15|TRBD1|TRBJ2-1|medium-sized
TGTGCCAGCAGCGCTCGGACAGGGCCGTACAATGAGCAGTTCTTC
CASSARTGPYNEQFF
>TRBV7-6|15|TRBD1|TRBJ2-5|-
TGTGCCAGCAGCCCACAGACAGGGGGTAGTGGGCCCCAGTACTTC
CASSPQTGGSGPQYF
>TRBV11-2|17|TRBD2|TRBJ2-3|-
TGTGCCAGCAGCTTAGTTTGGCGGGAGGGGAGAAGGGATACGCAGTATTTT
CASSLVWREGRRDTQYF
>TRBV7-9|11|-|TRBJ2-5|once
TGTGCCAGCAGCCCGAGTTCGACCCAGTACTTC
CASSPSSTQYF
>TRBV9|16|-|TRBJ1-4|-
TGTGCCAGCAGCGCTTCGAGACAGGAAAGTAATGAAAAACTGTTTTTT
CASSASRQESNEKLFF
>TRBV7-8|13|-|TRBJ1-1|-
TGTGCCAGCACAGGGAGGACCGACACTGAAGCTTTCTTT
CASTGRTDTEAFF
>TRBV13|14|-|TRBJ2-7|-
TGTGCCAGCAGCTCAACAGCGGGCTCCTACGAGCAGTACTTC
CASSSTAGSYEQYF
>TRBV5-4|17|-|TRBJ1-5|-
TGTGCCAGCAGGTCCGGCGGGAGGGCATATAGCAATCAGCCCCAGCATTTT
CASRSGGRAYSNQPQHF
>TRBV29-1|11|-|TRBJ2-7|few
TGCAGCGTTGCCCGAGGGGGTGAGCAGTACTTC
CSVARGGEQYF
>TRBV4-3|15|-|TRBJ1-1|-
TGCGCCAGCAGCCAAGACCGGGGGGGAAGCACTGAAGCTTTCTTT
CASSQDRGGSTEAFF
>TRBV2|14|TRBD1|TRBJ2-6|few
TGTGCCAGTCTTACAGGGGAGGGGGCCAACGTCCTGACTTTC
CASLTGEGANVLTF
>TRBV1|16|-|TRBJ1-4|few
TGCACCAGCAGCCACCGAATAAGGGGCGCAGGAGAAAAACTGTTTTTT
CTSSHRIRGAGEKLFF
>TRBV5-1|14|-|TRBJ2-7|-
TGCGCCAGCAGCTTGGCAGGGTTGTCCTACGAGCAGTACTTC
CASSLAGLSYEQYF
>TRBV27|17|TRBD2|TRBJ2-1|-
TGTGCCAGCACTCTGGGAGTGCTAGCGGGATTAGGTGATGAGCAGTTCTTC
CASTLGVLAGLGDEQFF
>TRBV10-3|14|TRBD1|TRBJ2-7|-
TGTGCCATCACCCGAGGGGGCGGCTCCTACGAGCAGTACTTC
CAITRGGGSYEQYF
>TRBV6-5|12|-|TRBJ1-2|few
TGTGCCAGCAGGGGGGGGAATCGTGGCTACACCTTC
CASRGGNRGYTF
>TRBV9|14|TRBD1|TRBJ2-7|-
TGTGCCAGCAGCGAACAGGGGACAACCTACGAGCAGTACTTC
CASSEQGTTYEQYF
>TRBV2|14|-|TRBJ2-7|-
TGTGCCAGCAGTGCCGACAGGTACTCCTACGAGCAGTACTTC
CASSADRYSYEQYF
>TRBV7-3|17|-|TRBJ2-2|-
TGTGCCAGCAGCCCAGGGACTCCGTACGCGAACACCGGGGAGCTGTTTTTT
CASSPGTPYANTGELFF
>TRBV7-9|14|-|TRBJ2-1|-
TGTGCCAGCAGCCCCGTTCTGAGTAACAATGAGCAGTTCTTC
CASSPVLSNNEQFF
>TRBV29-1|13|TRBD1|TRBJ1-4|-
TGCAGCGTTGCGAGGGGGCCACGGGAAAAACTGTTTTTT
CSVARGPREKLFF